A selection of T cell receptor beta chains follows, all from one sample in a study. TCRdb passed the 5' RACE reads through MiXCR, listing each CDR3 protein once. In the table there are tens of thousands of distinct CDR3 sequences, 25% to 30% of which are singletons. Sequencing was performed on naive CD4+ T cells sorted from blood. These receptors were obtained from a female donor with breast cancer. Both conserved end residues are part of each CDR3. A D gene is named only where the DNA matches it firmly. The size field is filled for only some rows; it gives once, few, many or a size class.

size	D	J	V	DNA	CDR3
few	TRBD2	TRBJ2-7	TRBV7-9	TGTGCCAGCAGCAAGACTAGCGGGAGGGCCTACGAGCGGTACTTC	CASSKTSGRAYERYF
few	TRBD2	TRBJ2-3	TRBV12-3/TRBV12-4	TGTGCCAGCAGCTTGAGCGGGGTTAGCACAGATACGCAGTATTTT	CASSLSGVSTDTQYF
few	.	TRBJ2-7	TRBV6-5	TGTGCCAGCAGCCCCGAGGGGAGCTCCTACGAGCAGTACTTC	CASSPEGSSYEQYF
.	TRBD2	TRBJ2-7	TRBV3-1	TGTGCCAGCAGCCAAGCCCGCATAGCGGGAGGGTACTACGAGCAGTACTTC	CASSQARIAGGYYEQYF
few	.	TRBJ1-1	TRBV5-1	TGCGCCAGCAGCCCTTATGGACAGCCCTGGGAAGCTTTCTTT	CASSPYGQPWEAFF
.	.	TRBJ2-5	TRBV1	TGCACCAGCAACCAACTAGCGGGGGAGACCCAGTACTTC	CTSNQLAGETQYF
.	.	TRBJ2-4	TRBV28	TGTGCCAGCAGCGGAGGGACAGCCAAAAACATTCAGTACTTC	CASSGGTAKNIQYF
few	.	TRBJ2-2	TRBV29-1	TGCAGCGTTGGAGAACGCGACACCGGGGAGCTGTTTTTT	CSVGERDTGELFF
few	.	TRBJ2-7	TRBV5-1	TGCGCCAGCAGCTTGACGGGGTTCGGCGAGCAGTACTTC	CASSLTGFGEQYF
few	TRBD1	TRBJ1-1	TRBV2	TGTGCCAGCAGAAAAGACAGGGGTAGCACTGAAGCTTTCTTT	CASRKDRGSTEAFF